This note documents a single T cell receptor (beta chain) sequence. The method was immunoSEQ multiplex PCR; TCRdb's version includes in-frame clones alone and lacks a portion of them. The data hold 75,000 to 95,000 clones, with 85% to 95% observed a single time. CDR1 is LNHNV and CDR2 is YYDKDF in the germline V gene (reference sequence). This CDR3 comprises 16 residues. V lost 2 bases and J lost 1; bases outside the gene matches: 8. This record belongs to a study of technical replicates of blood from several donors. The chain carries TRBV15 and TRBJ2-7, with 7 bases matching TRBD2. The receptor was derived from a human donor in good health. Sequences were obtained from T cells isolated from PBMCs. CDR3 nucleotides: TGTGCCACCAGCAGACCCGGGACTACGAGTTCCTACGAGCAGTACTTC. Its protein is CATSRPGTTSSYEQYF.